This is a list of T cell receptor beta chains from one sample in a study of blood T cell repertoires in COVID-19. Profiled with immunoSEQ multiplex PCR; TCRdb holds only in-frame clones, not every one. The sample yields about 210,000 clones, about 82% seen once. Sequencing input: peripheral blood. The receptors originated from a woman in her seventies with COVID-19, enrolled during active disease. CDR3s include the opening cysteine and the closing phenylalanine or tryptophan. The D gene is left open where the match is weak. Rows may omit the clone size; those that give it use once, few, many or a size class.

clone size: -; V gene: TRBV19; J gene: TRBJ2-7; D gene: -; CDR3 protein: CASSIGGNSYEQYF; CDR3 DNA: TGTGCCAGTAGTATTGGCGGGAACTCCTACGAGCAGTACTTC
clone size: -; V gene: TRBV2; J gene: TRBJ2-2; D gene: TRBD1; CDR3 protein: CASSERGQAFELFF; CDR3 DNA: TGTGCCAGCAGTGAACGGGGACAGGCTTTTGAGCTGTTTTTT
clone size: once; V gene: TRBV7-2; J gene: TRBJ2-1; D gene: TRBD2; CDR3 protein: CATLPGGSGHNEQFF; CDR3 DNA: TGTGCCACTCTTCCGGGGGGGAGTGGCCATAATGAGCAGTTCTTC
clone size: -; V gene: TRBV7-2; J gene: TRBJ1-3; D gene: TRBD1; CDR3 protein: CASSLDRGSGNTIYF; CDR3 DNA: TGTGCCAGCAGCTTAGACAGGGGGTCTGGAAACACCATATATTTT
clone size: few; V gene: TRBV7-2; J gene: TRBJ2-1; D gene: TRBD2; CDR3 protein: CASSPGTSLQFF; CDR3 DNA: TGTGCCAGCAGCCCTGGGACTAGTCTGCAGTTCTTC
clone size: -; V gene: TRBV7-9; J gene: TRBJ1-1; D gene: -; CDR3 protein: CASSSRLGTEAFF; CDR3 DNA: TGTGCCAGCAGCTCCCGACTCGGCACTGAAGCTTTCTTT
clone size: -; V gene: TRBV18; J gene: TRBJ1-5; D gene: TRBD1; CDR3 protein: CASSLGQGIQPQHF; CDR3 DNA: TGTGCCAGCTCACTCGGACAGGGAATTCAGCCCCAGCATTTT
clone size: -; V gene: TRBV2; J gene: TRBJ1-2; D gene: TRBD1; CDR3 protein: CASSPGQGDSRGYTF; CDR3 DNA: TGTGCCAGCAGTCCCGGACAGGGAGACTCCCGTGGCTACACCTTC
clone size: -; V gene: TRBV3-1/TRBV3-2; J gene: TRBJ1-1; D gene: TRBD1; CDR3 protein: CASSHWDRVNTEAFF; CDR3 DNA: TGTGCCAGCAGTCATTGGGACAGGGTGAACACTGAAGCTTTCTTT
clone size: -; V gene: TRBV5-1; J gene: TRBJ1-1; D gene: -; CDR3 protein: CASSPGGDTEAFF; CDR3 DNA: TGCGCCAGCAGCCCCGGCGGGGACACTGAAGCTTTCTTT
clone size: -; V gene: TRBV6-5; J gene: TRBJ1-3; D gene: -; CDR3 protein: CASSYSSGRGGNTIYF; CDR3 DNA: TGTGCCAGCAGTTACTCTTCGGGCAGGGGAGGAAACACCATATATTTT
clone size: -; V gene: TRBV9; J gene: TRBJ2-7; D gene: TRBD2; CDR3 protein: CASSPSGAVAVEQYF; CDR3 DNA: TGTGCCAGCAGTCCTAGCGGGGCCGTGGCAGTCGAGCAGTACTTC
clone size: few; V gene: TRBV5-5; J gene: TRBJ1-3; D gene: -; CDR3 protein: CASSRVLSSGNTIYF; CDR3 DNA: TGTGCCAGCAGCAGAGTTCTAAGTTCTGGAAACACCATATATTTT
clone size: -; V gene: TRBV25-1; J gene: TRBJ1-3; D gene: TRBD1; CDR3 protein: CASSSQGAGNTIYF; CDR3 DNA: TGTGCCAGCAGTTCGCAGGGGGCTGGAAACACCATATATTTT
clone size: -; V gene: TRBV5-6; J gene: TRBJ1-1; D gene: TRBD1; CDR3 protein: CASRKQGPTEAFF; CDR3 DNA: TGTGCCAGCAGGAAACAGGGGCCTACTGAAGCTTTCTTT
clone size: -; V gene: TRBV5-1; J gene: TRBJ1-1; D gene: -; CDR3 protein: CASSLTVAPGTEAFF; CDR3 DNA: TGCGCCAGCAGCTTGACCGTGGCGCCGGGGACTGAAGCTTTCTTT
clone size: -; V gene: TRBV5-6; J gene: TRBJ2-3; D gene: -; CDR3 protein: CASSFQGGAGDTQYF; CDR3 DNA: TGTGCCAGCAGCTTTCAGGGGGGCGCTGGAGATACGCAGTATTTT
clone size: -; V gene: TRBV19; J gene: TRBJ1-1; D gene: -; CDR3 protein: CASSAQGISNTEAFF; CDR3 DNA: TGTGCCAGTAGTGCGCAGGGGATTTCAAACACTGAAGCTTTCTTT